Listed here are 20 T cell receptor beta chains from one sample, sequenced in a study of breast tumors, draining lymph nodes, adjacent tissues. Axillary draining lymph nodes of breast cancer patients supplied the node samples. TCRdb passed the multiplex PCR reads through MiXCR, listing each CDR3 protein once. The table lists roughly 260,000 distinct CDR3 sequences, 30% of them singletons. Sequencing used axillary lymph node tissue. The source is a female donor with breast cancer. Some clones in this sample may be carry-over from other donors' samples.

This clonotype was found many times. This chain uses TRBV7-2 with TRBJ2-2, with D uncertain. Germline assignment: CDR1 SGHTA and CDR2 FQGNSA. The CDR3 is 14 residues long. Trimming left V 6 bases short and J 0 bases short, with 8 bases between. CDR3 protein: CASRRGSNTGELFF. CDR3 in DNA: TGTGCCAGCAGGAGAGGATCGAACACCGGGGAGCTGTTTTTT.

There are a few counts of this clonotype. A much larger clonotype is one base distant, so this may be a read error. The genes are TRBV20-1 and TRBJ2-1, with D tentatively TRBD1 (6 bases). The V gene lost 0 bases and the J gene lost 4 bases, with 16 bases spanning the gap. The CDR3 length is 16 residues. Germline V gives CDR1 DFQATT, CDR2 SNEGSKA (reference sequence). CDR3 sequence reads: CSARESRGMTYNEQFF. In nucleotides, the CDR3 is TGCAGTGCTAGAGAGTCAAGGGGGATGACGTACAATGAGCAGTTCTTC.

This clonotype was seen a few times. Just one base apart from a much larger clone, this may be a read error. The final CDR3 position lacks the conserved phenylalanine or tryptophan, pointing to a likely read error. This sequence joins TRBV7-8 and TRBJ2-7; D gene ambiguous. Germline V CDR1 and CDR2: SGHVS, FQNEAQ. The CDR3 is 14 residues long. The V gene lost 5 bases and the J gene lost 3 bases, with 14 bases spanning the gap. CDR3 sequence: CASSDYKAGYEQYL. The CDR3 DNA is TGTGCCAGCAGCGATTATAAGGCAGGCTACGAGCAGTACCTC.

A word on this clonotype: This may be a read error, as it is one base from a much larger clone. In DNA form, the CDR3 reads TGTGCCAGCAGTTTCGACGACAACTACGAGCAGTACTTC. Translated, it gives CASSFDDNYEQYF. The rearrangement uses TRBV12-3 or TRBV12-4 and TRBJ2-7, with D unclear. The CDR3 extends over 13 amino acids. The V gene lost 3 bases and the J gene lost 3 bases, with 9 bases spanning the gap.

The chain couples TRBV12-3 or TRBV12-4 to TRBJ2-7, with a possible D match to TRBD2 (6 bases). V gave up 6 bases and J gave up 6 bases, with 9 bases separating them. The CDR3 is 11 residues long. The CDR3 sequence: CASSRAGEQYF. The CDR3 bases are TGTGCCAGCAGCCGAGCGGGCGAGCAGTACTTC.

This clonotype was seen at least ten times. V usage is TRBV11-2 and J usage is TRBJ2-1; 7 bases are shared with TRBD1. The CDR3 runs 15 residues. CDR1 is SGHAT, CDR2 FQNNGV, per germline. Trimming took 8 bases from V and 3 from J; bases not matched to a gene: 10. The CDR3 sequence is CASGRGSRNYNEQFF. CDR3 nucleotide sequence: TGTGCCAGCGGCAGGGGGTCTCGAAACTACAATGAGCAGTTCTTC.

This clonotype appeared many times. The chain is built from TRBV20-1 and TRBJ2-7; 8 bases map to TRBD2. The CDR3 is made up of 14 amino acids. V was pared by 6 bases and J by 0 bases, with 7 bases of the junction left unmatched. Germline V gene sequence: CDR1 DFQATT, CDR2 SNEGSKA (reference sequence). As DNA, the CDR3 is TGCAGTGCCGCTTTAGCGGGACCCTCCTACGAGCAGTACTTC. This codes for CSAALAGPSYEQYF.

The rearrangement uses TRBV20-1 and TRBJ1-4; the D is unclear. CDR3 length: 13 residues. V lost 6 bases to trimming and J lost 8 bases, with 16 bases between them. Germline-derived CDR1 and CDR2 are DFQATT and SNEGSKA (reference sequence). CDR3 loop: CSARSALAEKLFF. The CDR3 bases are TGCAGTGCACGGTCAGCACTAGCGGAAAAACTGTTTTTT.

A word on this clonotype: This may be a read error, as it is one base from a much larger clone. CDR3 region: CASRRGSSYNEQFF. The CDR3 coding sequence is TGTGCCAGTAGGCGGGGCAGCTCCTACAATGAGCAGTTCTTC. V is TRBV19 and J is TRBJ2-1; a possible D gene is TRBD2 (6 bases). The V end was cut by 6 bases, the J end by 0 bases, with 9 bases between. The CDR3 totals 14 residues. Germline CDR1 LNHDA, CDR2 SQIVND (reference sequence).

This clonotype was observed many times. This chain joins TRBV2 and TRBJ2-2; possibly TRBD1 for D (5 bases). The CDR3 length is 12 residues. V lost 8 bases to trimming and J lost 6 bases, with 10 bases between them. Germline V gene data show CDR1 as SNHLY and CDR2 as FYNNEI. The CDR3 loop reads CASGQGSGELFF. The CDR3 DNA follows: TGTGCCAGCGGTCAGGGTTCCGGGGAGCTGTTTTTT. Drawing the rest from reference TRBV2 and TRBJ2-2, the complete variable domain is EPEVTQTPSHQVTQMGQEVILRCVPISNHLYFYWYRQILGQKVEFLVSFYNNEISEKSEIFDDQFSVERPDGSNFTLKIRSTKLEDSAMYFCASGQGSGELFFGEGSRLTVL.

In its sample, this clonotype was seen many times. Given a much more abundant clone one base away, this may be a read error. In nucleotides, the CDR3 is TGCAGTGCCCAAGGACTAGCGGGAGAACCTGAGCAGTTCTTC. This encodes CSAQGLAGEPEQFF. This chain joins TRBV20-1 and TRBJ2-1; 13 bases are a match to TRBD2. Germline V gene data show CDR1 as DFQATT and CDR2 as SNEGSKA (reference sequence). CDR3 length equals 14 residues. The V and J ends lost 6 bases and 9 bases, in that order; junction bases with no gene match: 8.

This clonotype has ten or more counts. The rearrangement uses TRBV5-8 and TRBJ1-6; D gene ambiguous. Trimming left V 4 bases short and J 7 bases short, with 15 bases between. The CDR3 has 15 amino acids. From germline, CDR1 is SGHTS and CDR2 YDEGEE. The CDR3 sequence is CASSKAPSSNSPLHF. The CDR3 DNA follows: TGTGCCAGCAGCAAGGCCCCCAGCTCGAATTCACCCCTCCACTTT. Full variable domain (outside the CDR3, taken from reference TRBV5-8 and TRBJ1-6): EAGVTQSPTHLIKTRGQQATLRCSPISGHTSVYWYQQALGLGLQFLLWYDEGEERNRGNFPPRFSGRQFPNYSSELNVNALELEDSALYLCASSKAPSSNSPLHFGNGTRLTVT.

This clonotype was observed at least ten times. V is TRBV7-2 and J is TRBJ1-2; D is undetermined. The CDR3 runs to 13 residues. Trimming left V 4 bases short and J 7 bases short, with 13 bases between. The germline CDR1 and CDR2 sequences are SGHTA and FQGNSA. The DNA of the CDR3 is TGTGCCAGCAGCTCTCAGAGTCCGGCTGGCTACACCTTC. Its translation is CASSSQSPAGYTF.

This clonotype was detected ten times or more. This sequence joins TRBV11-3 and TRBJ2-6; 7 nucleotides align to TRBD2. Germline V lookup: CDR1 SGHNT, CDR2 YENEEA. Trimming at V came to 4 bases and at J to 3 bases, leaving 3 bases not matched to a gene. CDR3 length: 15 amino acids. CDR3 sequence reads: CASSSGGFGANVLTF. As DNA, the CDR3 is TGTGCCAGCAGCTCGGGGGGTTTTGGGGCCAACGTCCTGACTTTC.

Many counts were recorded for this clonotype. The rearrangement joins TRBV19 to TRBJ2-3; D perhaps matches TRBD2 (7 bases). The CDR3 is 12 residues long. V dropped 6 bases and J dropped 6 bases, with 10 bases sitting between them. Germline CDR1 is LNHDA and CDR2 is SQIVND (reference sequence). The DNA of the CDR3 is TGTGCCAGTAGAGGGGGGGGCGATACGCAGTATTTT. Protein: CASRGGGDTQYF.

This clonotype was recorded many times. This sequence joins TRBV16 and TRBJ2-1, with 13 bases that match TRBD2. V lost 4 bases, J lost 4 bases, and 10 bases stayed unmatched. There are 18 residues in the CDR3. CDR1 and CDR2 (germline): KGHSY, FQNENV. As DNA, the CDR3 is TGTGCCAGCAGCCTTATTGGTCCGGGACTAGCGGGATACAATGAGCAGTTCTTC. This sequence encodes CASSLIGPGLAGYNEQFF.

This clonotype was picked up many times. The CDR3 loop reads CARSNEQFF. CDR3 coding DNA: TGTGCCAGGTCGAATGAGCAGTTCTTC. J is TRBJ2-1 and V is TRBV7-8; no definite D call. The CDR3 runs to 9 residues. Trimming pared 9 bases from V and 7 bases from J, leaving 4 bases between. Germline V gene lookup returns CDR1 SGHVS and CDR2 FQNEAQ. The full variable domain, in which reference TRBV7-8 and TRBJ2-1 provide the parts outside the CDR3, is GAGVSQSPRYKVAKRGQDVALRCDPISGHVSLFWYQQALGQGPEFLTYFQNEAQLDKSGLPSDRFFAERPEGSVSTLKIQRTQQEDSAVYLCARSNEQFFGPGTRLTVL.

The V and J genes are TRBV5-1 and TRBJ1-6; 12 nucleotides line up with TRBD1. The V and J ends lost 1 base and 8 bases, in that order; junction bases with no gene match: 7. Germline V gene data show CDR1 as SGHRS and CDR2 as YFSETQ. This CDR3 is 17 amino acids long. In DNA, the CDR3 is TGCGCCAGCAGCTTGAGCCCCGGGACAGGGGGCCATTCACCCCTCCACTTT. Its translation: CASSLSPGTGGHSPLHF.

The genes are TRBV20-1 and TRBJ2-5, with 10 bases fitting TRBD1. The ends lost 8 bases at V and 4 bases at J; junction bases unmatched: 7. CDR3 length equals 13 residues. Germline V gene lookup returns CDR1 DFQATT and CDR2 SNEGSKA (reference sequence). In DNA form, the CDR3 reads TGCAGTCAAACGACAGGGGGCTCAGAGACCCAGTACTTC. Translating it yields CSQTTGGSETQYF.

The chain recombines TRBV7-9 with TRBJ2-5, with TRBD2 identical over 12 bases. Trimming at V came to 5 bases and at J to 5 bases, leaving 6 bases not matched to a gene. Germline V gene lookup returns CDR1 SEHNR and CDR2 FQNEAQ (reference sequence). The CDR3 spans 15 residues. The CDR3 here is CASSPGLAGTETQYF. CDR3 nucleotide sequence: TGTGCCAGCAGCCCCGGACTAGCGGGAACGGAGACCCAGTACTTC.